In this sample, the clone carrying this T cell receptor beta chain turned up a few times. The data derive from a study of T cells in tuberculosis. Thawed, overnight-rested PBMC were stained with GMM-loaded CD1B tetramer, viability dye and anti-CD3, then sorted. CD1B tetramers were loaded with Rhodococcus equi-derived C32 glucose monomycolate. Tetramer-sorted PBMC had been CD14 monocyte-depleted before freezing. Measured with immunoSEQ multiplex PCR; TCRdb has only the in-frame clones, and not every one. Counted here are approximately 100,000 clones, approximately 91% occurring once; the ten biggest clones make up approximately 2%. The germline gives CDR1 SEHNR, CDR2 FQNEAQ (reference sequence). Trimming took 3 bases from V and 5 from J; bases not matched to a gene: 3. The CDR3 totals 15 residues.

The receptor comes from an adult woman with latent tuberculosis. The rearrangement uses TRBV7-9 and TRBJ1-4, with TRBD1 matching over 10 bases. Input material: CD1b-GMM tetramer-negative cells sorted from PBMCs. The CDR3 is CASSLPGQGNEKLFF. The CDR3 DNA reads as TGTGCCAGCAGCTTGCCGGGACAGGGGAATGAAAAACTGTTTTTT.